This T cell receptor (beta chain) was documented in a study of regulatory T cells in long-lasting Graves disease. Germline CDR1 and CDR2: DFQATT and SNEGSKA (reference sequence). The CDR3 spans 13 residues. V dropped 0 bases and J dropped 8 bases, with 11 bases sitting between them. Documented time point: newly diagnosed GD, antithyroid drugs for less than 3 months. After RNA was extracted from PBMCs, the TCR library was made from it. Into tubes containing EDTA, approximately 8.5 milliliters of peripheral blood were drawn. Construction of TCR beta libraries relied on iRepertoire HTBI primers and on Arm-PCR targeting CDR3 regions. MiXCR, applied by TCRdb to the multiplex PCR reads, yields one record per CDR3 protein. In the table there are roughly 610,000 distinct CDR3 sequences, 15% to 20% of which are singletons. These data were also reused for a study on T cells in Graves' hyperthyroidism and ophthalmopathy.

This clonotype originated in a woman younger than 45 with Graves disease. This sequence joins TRBV20-1 and TRBJ2-1; D is perhaps TRBD1 or TRBD2 (6 bases each). Here the sequenced sample was peripheral blood mononuclear cells (PBMCs), taken at new diagnosis, from a patient treated with antithyroid drugs. The CDR3 loop is CSARDLGGDEQFF. Here the CDR3 DNA reads TGCAGTGCTAGAGACCTGGGGGGCGATGAGCAGTTCTTC.